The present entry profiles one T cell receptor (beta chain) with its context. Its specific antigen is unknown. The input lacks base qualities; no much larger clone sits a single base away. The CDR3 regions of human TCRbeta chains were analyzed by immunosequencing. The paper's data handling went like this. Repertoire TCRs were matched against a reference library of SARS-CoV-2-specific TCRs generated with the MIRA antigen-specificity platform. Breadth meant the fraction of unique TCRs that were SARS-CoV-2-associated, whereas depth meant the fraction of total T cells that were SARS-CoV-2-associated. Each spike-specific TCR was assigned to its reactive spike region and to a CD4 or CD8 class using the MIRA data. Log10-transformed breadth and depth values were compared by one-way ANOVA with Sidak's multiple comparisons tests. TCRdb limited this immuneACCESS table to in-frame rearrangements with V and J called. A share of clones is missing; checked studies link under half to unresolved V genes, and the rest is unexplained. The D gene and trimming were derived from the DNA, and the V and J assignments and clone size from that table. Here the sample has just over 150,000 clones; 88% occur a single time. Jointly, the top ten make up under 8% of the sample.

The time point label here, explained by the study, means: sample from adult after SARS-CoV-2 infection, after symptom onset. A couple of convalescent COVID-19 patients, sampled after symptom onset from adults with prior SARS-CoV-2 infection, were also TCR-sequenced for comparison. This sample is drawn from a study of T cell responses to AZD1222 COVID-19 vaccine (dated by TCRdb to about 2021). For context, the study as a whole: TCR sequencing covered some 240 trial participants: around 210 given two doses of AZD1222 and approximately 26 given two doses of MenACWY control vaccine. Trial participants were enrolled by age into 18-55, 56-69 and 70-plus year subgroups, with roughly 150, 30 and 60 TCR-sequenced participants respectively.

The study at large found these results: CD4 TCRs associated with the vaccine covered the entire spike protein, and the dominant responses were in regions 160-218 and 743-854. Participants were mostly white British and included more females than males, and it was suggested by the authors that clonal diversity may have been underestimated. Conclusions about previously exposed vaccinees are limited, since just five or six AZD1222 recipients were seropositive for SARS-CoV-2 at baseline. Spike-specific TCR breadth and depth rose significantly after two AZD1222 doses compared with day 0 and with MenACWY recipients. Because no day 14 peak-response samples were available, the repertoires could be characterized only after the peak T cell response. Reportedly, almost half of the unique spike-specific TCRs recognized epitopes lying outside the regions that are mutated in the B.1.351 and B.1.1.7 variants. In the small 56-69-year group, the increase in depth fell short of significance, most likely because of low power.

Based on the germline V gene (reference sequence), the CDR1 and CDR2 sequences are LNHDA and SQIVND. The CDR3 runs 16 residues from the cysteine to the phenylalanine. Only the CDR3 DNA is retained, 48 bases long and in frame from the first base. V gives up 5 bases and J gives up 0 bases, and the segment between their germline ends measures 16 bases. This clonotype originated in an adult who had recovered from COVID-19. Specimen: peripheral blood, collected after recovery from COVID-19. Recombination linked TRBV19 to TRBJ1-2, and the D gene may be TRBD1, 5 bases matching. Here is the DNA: TGTGCCAGTAGTCCCCGGAAGGGGTTATCTAACTATGGCTACACCTTC. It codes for CASSPRKGLSNYGYTF.